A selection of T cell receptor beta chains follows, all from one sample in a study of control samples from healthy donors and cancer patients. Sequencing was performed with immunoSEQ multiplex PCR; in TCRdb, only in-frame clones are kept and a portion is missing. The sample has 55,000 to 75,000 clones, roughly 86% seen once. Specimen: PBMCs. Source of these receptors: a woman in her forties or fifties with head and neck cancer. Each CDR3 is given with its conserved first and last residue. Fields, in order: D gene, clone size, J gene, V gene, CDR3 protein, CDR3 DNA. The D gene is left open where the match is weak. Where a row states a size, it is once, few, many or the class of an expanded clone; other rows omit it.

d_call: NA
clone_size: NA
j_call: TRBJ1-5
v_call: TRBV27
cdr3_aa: CASSQAGISNQPQHF
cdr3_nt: TGTGCCAGCAGCCAGGCGGGGATTAGCAATCAGCCCCAGCATTTT

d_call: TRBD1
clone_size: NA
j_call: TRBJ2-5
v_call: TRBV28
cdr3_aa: CASSFSGTGYQETQYF
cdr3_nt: TGTGCCAGCAGTTTCTCCGGGACAGGGTACCAAGAGACCCAGTACTTC

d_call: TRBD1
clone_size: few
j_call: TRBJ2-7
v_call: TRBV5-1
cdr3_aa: CASSLNRGQEGQYF
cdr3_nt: TGCGCCAGCAGCTTAAACAGGGGGCAGGAGGGGCAGTACTTC

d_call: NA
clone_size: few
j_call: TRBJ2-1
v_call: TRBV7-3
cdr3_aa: CASSDPGRNEQFF
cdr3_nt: TGTGCCAGCAGCGACCCAGGCCGCAATGAGCAGTTCTTC

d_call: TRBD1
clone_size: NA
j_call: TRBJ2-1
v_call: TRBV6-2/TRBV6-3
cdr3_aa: CAGSYPGTGRLDEQFF
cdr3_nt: TGTGCCGGCAGTTACCCCGGGACAGGGAGACTTGATGAGCAGTTCTTC

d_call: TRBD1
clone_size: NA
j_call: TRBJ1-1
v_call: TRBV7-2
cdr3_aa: CASSSRGTGSEAFF
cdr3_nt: TGTGCCAGCAGCTCCCGGGGGACAGGCTCTGAAGCTTTCTTT

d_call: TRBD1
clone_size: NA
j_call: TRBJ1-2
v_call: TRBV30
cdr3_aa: CAWSLRTGSYGYTF
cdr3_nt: TGTGCCTGGAGTCTCCGGACAGGGAGCTATGGCTACACCTTC

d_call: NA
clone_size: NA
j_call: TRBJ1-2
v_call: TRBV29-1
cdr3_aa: CSVEDRSKSVSGYTF
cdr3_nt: TGCAGCGTTGAAGATCGGAGCAAAAGCGTGTCTGGCTACACCTTC

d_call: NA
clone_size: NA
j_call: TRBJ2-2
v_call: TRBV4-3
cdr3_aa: CASSLHGNTGELFF
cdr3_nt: TGCGCCAGCAGCCTCCACGGGAACACCGGGGAGCTGTTTTTT

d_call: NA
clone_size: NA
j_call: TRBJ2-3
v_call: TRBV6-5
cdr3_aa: CASSYTPRDTQYF
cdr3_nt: TGTGCCAGCAGTTATACCCCTCGGGATACGCAGTATTTT

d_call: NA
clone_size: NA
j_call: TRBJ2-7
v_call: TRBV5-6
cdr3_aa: CASSLWRDYEQYF
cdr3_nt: TGTGCCAGCAGCTTGTGGCGAGACTACGAGCAGTACTTC

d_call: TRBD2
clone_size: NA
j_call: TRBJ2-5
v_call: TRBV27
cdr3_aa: CASSSRLAGGKYQETQYF
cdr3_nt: TGTGCCAGCAGTAGCAGACTAGCGGGGGGCAAGTACCAAGAGACCCAGTACTTC

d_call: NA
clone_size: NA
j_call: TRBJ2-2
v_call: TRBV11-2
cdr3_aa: CASSYTVAGELFF
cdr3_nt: TGTGCCAGCAGTTACACTGTGGCCGGGGAGCTGTTTTTT

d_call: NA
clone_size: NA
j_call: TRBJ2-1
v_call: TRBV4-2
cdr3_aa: CASSQEYMSYNEQFF
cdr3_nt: TGTGCCAGCAGCCAAGAGTACATGTCCTACAATGAGCAGTTCTTC

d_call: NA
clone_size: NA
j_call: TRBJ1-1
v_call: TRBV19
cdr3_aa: CASSMPGAIEAFF
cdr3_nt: TGTGCCAGTAGTATGCCAGGGGCTATTGAAGCTTTCTTT

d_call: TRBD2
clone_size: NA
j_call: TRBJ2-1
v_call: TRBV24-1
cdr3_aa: CATSASASGVNEQFF
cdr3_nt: TGTGCCACCAGTGCCTCGGCTAGCGGGGTCAATGAGCAGTTCTTC

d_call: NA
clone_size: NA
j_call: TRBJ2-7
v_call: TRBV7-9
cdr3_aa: CASSKMRLPVHEQYF
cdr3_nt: TGTGCCAGCAGCAAAATGAGACTCCCTGTGCACGAGCAGTACTTC

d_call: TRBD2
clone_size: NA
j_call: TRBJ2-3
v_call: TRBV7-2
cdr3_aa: CASSISGGPSTDTQYF
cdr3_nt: TGTGCCAGCAGCATAAGCGGGGGGCCTAGCACAGATACGCAGTATTTT

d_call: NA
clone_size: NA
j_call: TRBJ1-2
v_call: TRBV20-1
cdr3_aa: CSASLGYYGYTF
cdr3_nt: TGCAGTGCTAGTTTAGGGTATTATGGCTACACCTTC

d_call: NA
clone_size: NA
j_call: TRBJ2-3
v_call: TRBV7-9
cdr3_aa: CASSLVADTQYF
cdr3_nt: TGTGCCAGCAGCTTAGTCGCAGATACGCAGTATTTT

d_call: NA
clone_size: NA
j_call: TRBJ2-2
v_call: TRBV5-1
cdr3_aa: CASSGTGWLSGGATGELFF
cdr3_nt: TGCGCCAGCAGCGGGACAGGGTGGTTAAGCGGGGGGGCCACCGGGGAGCTGTTTTTT

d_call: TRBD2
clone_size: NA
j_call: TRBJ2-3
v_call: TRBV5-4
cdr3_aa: CASSSGTSGGATDTQYF
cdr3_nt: TGTGCCAGCAGCTCCGGGACTAGCGGGGGGGCGACAGATACGCAGTATTTT

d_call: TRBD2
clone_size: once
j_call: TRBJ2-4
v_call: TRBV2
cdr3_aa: CASSSGTSGAGNIQYF
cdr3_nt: TGTGCCAGCAGTTCCGGGACTAGCGGGGCGGGGAACATTCAGTACTTC

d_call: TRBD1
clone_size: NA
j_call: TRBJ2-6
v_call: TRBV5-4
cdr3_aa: CASSPGQLVTGANVLTF
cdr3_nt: TGTGCCAGCAGCCCGGGACAGTTAGTCACTGGGGCCAACGTCCTGACTTTC

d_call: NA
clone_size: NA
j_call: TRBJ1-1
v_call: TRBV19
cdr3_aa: CASSILGWGTEAFF
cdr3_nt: TGTGCCAGTAGTATATTGGGATGGGGGACTGAAGCTTTCTTT

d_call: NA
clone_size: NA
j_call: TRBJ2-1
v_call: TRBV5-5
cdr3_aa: CASSLVGFSSYNEQFF
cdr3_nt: TGTGCCAGCAGCTTGGTTGGCTTTAGCTCCTACAATGAGCAGTTCTTC

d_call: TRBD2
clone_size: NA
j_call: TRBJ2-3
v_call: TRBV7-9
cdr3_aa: CASTRGGPPGTDTQYF
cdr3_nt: TGTGCCAGCACCCGGGGGGGCCCCCCGGGCACAGATACGCAGTATTTT

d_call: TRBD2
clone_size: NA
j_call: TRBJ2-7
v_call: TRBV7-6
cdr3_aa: CASTPSSGGTGRGHEQYF
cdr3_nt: TGTGCCAGCACCCCGTCTAGCGGGGGGACGGGCCGGGGTCACGAGCAGTACTTC

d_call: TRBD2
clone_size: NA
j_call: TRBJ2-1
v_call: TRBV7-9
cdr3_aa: CASSLRRGANNEQFF
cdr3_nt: TGTGCCAGCAGCTTACGGCGGGGGGCGAACAATGAGCAGTTCTTC

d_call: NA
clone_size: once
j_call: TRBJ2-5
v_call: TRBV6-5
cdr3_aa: CASRPGTAQETQYF
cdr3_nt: TGTGCCAGCAGGCCCGGGACTGCCCAAGAGACCCAGTACTTC

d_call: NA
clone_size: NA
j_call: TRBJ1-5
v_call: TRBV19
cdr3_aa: CASTRRESNQPQHF
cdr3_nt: TGTGCCAGTACCAGGAGGGAAAGCAATCAGCCCCAGCATTTT

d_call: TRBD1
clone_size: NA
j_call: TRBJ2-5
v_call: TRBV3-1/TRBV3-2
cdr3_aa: CASSQDRGAETQYF
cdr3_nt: TGTGCCAGCAGCCAGGACAGGGGGGCCGAGACCCAGTACTTC

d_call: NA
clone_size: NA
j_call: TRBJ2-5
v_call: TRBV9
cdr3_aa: CASSPFGETQYF
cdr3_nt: TGTGCCAGCAGCCCATTTGGTGAGACCCAGTACTTC

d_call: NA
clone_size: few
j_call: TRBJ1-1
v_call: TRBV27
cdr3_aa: CASSLSGTPGTEAFF
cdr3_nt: TGTGCCAGCAGTTTATCTGGGACACCGGGCACTGAAGCTTTCTTT

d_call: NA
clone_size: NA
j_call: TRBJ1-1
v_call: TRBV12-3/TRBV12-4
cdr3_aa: CASSRTDTEAFF
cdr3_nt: TGTGCCAGCAGTCGGACAGACACTGAAGCTTTCTTT

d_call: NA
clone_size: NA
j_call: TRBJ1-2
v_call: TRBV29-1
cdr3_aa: CSAIGGRGIGYTF
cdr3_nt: TGCAGCGCCATTGGGGGAAGAGGGATTGGCTACACCTTC

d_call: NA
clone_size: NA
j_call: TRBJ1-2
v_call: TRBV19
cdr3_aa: CASRAHQNYGYTF
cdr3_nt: TGTGCCAGTAGGGCGCATCAGAACTATGGCTACACCTTC